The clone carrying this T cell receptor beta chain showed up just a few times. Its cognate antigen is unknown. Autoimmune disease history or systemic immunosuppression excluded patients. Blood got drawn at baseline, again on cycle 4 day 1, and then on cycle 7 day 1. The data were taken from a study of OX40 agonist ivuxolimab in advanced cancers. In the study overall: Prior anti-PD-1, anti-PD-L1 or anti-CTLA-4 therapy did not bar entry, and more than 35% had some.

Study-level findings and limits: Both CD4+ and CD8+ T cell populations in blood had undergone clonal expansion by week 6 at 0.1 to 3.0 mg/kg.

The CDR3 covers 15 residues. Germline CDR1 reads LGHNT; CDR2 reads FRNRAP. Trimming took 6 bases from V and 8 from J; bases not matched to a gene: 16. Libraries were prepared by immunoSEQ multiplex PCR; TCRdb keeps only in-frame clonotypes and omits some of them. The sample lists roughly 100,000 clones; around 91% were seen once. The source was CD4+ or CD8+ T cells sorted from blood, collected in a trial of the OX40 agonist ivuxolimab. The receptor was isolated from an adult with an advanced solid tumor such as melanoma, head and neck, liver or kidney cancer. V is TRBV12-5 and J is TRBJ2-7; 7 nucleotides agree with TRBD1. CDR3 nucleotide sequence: TGTGCTAGTGGAACTCTTCGACAGGGTCCTATGAAGCAGTACTTC. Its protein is CASGTLRQGPMKQYF.